Following are 9 T cell receptor beta chains from one sample sequenced in a study of blood T cell repertoires in COVID-19. Sequencing was performed with immunoSEQ multiplex PCR; in TCRdb, only in-frame clones are kept and a portion is missing. The sample contains a few hundred thousand clones, around 90% of which appear only once. The sequencing sample was made of peripheral blood. The receptor source for this set is a man aged 18 to 35 with active or convalescent COVID-19.

The CDR3 spells CASSRRGGELFF. As DNA, the CDR3 is TGTGCCAGCAGCCGCCGGGGCGGGGAGCTGTTTTTT. The rearrangement links TRBV13 to TRBJ2-2, with a weak D call TRBD2 (5 bases). The ends were cut back, 5 bases at V and 7 bases at J, with 8 bases in the middle. The CDR3 spans 12 residues. Germline V gene lookup returns CDR1 PRHDT and CDR2 FYEKMQ (reference sequence). The full variable domain, completed using reference TRBV13 and TRBJ2-2, is AAGVIQSPRHLIKEKRETATLKCYPIPRHDTVYWYQQGPGQDPQFLISFYEKMQSDKGSIPDRFSAQQFSDYHSELNMSSLELGDSALYFCASSRRGGELFFGEGSRLTVL.

The chain has TRBV7-6 and TRBJ2-7; 10 bases align to TRBD1. The CDR3 has 14 amino acids. Germline assignment: CDR1 SGHVS and CDR2 FNYEAQ. Trimming cost V 6 bases and J 6 bases; bases outside gene matches: 8. DNA of the CDR3: TGTGCCAGCAGAAGGGGGACAGGGGCAGGCGAGCAGTACTTC. It yields the protein CASRRGTGAGEQYF. The full variable domain, its missing parts supplied by reference TRBV7-6 and TRBJ2-7, is GAGVSQSPRYKVTKRGQDVALRCDPISGHVSLYWYRQALGQGPEFLTYFNYEAQQDKSGLPNDRFSAERPEGSISTLTIQRTEQRDSAMYRCASRRGTGAGEQYFGPGTRLTVT.

This chain connects TRBV15 to TRBJ1-3, with a possible D match to TRBD1 (5 bases). The germline V gene encodes CDR1 LNHNV and CDR2 YYDKDF (reference sequence). The CDR3 runs to 14 residues. V dropped 1 base and J dropped 4 bases, with 8 bases sitting between them. The CDR3 protein is CATSRGSGGNTIYF. In nucleotides, the CDR3 is TGTGCCACCAGCAGAGGTTCAGGGGGAAACACCATATATTTT.

The V and J genes are TRBV6-5 and TRBJ1-3; the match to TRBD1 covers 9 bases. This CDR3 has 13 residues. V lost 8 bases to trimming and J lost 4 bases; unmatched junction nucleotides: 3. CDR1 is MNHEY, CDR2 SVGAGI, per germline. The CDR3 loop is CASQDRGGNTIYF. CDR3 DNA sequence: TGTGCCAGCCAGGACAGGGGAGGAAACACCATATATTTT.

This chain joins TRBV24-1 and TRBJ2-7; 9 nucleotides match TRBD2. The V and J ends lost 12 bases and 2 bases, in that order; junction bases with no gene match: 4. The V gene's germline CDR1 is KGHDR and CDR2 SFDVKD. The CDR3 length is 12 residues. The CDR3 DNA reads as TGTGCCCCGACTAGCGGCGCCTACGAGCAGTACTTC. It specifies CAPTSGAYEQYF.

This clone was seen only once. V and J are TRBV12-5 and TRBJ1-6, with D uncertain. CDR3 length: 13 residues. The V end lost 0 bases, the J end lost 9 bases, and 6 bases lay between the germline ends. CDR1 and CDR2 (germline): LGHNT, FRNRAP. CDR3 in amino acids: CASGLVNGSPLHF. DNA of the CDR3: TGTGCTAGTGGTTTGGTTAACGGTTCACCCCTCCACTTT.

The chain couples TRBV19 to TRBJ2-1; 13 positions agree with TRBD2. Germline V CDR1 and CDR2: LNHDA, SQIVND (reference sequence). With V trimmed by 5 bases and J by 9 bases, 4 bases remained unmatched. The CDR3 totals 14 residues. CDR3 sequence: CASSFGTSGAEQFF. The CDR3 DNA reads TGTGCCAGTAGTTTCGGGACTAGCGGGGCTGAGCAGTTCTTC.

The chain uses TRBV4-1 and TRBJ2-3; 11 bases match TRBD2. The CDR3 has 19 residues. J was trimmed by 0 bases and V by 2 bases; bases with no gene match: 10. The V gene's germline CDR1 is MGHRA and CDR2 YSYEKL. CDR3 residues: CASSQTTLAGGLSTDTQYF. The CDR3 coding sequence is TGCGCCAGCAGCCAAACCACTCTAGCGGGGGGTCTGAGCACAGATACGCAGTATTTT.

The chain employs TRBV3-1 (or the pseudogene TRBV3-2) and TRBJ2-5; D might be TRBD1 (5 bases). Trimming shortened V by 1 base and J by 4 bases, and 13 bases separated the two germline ends. This CDR3 is built from 15 residues. Germline lookup yields CDR1 LGHDT and CDR2 YNNKEL (reference sequence). Here the CDR3 DNA reads TGTGCCAGCAGCCAAGGTGGTAGGGGCGGAGAGACCCAGTACTTC. Amino acids: CASSQGGRGGETQYF.